Relative to its sample, the clone carrying this T cell receptor beta chain is medium-sized (0.01 to 0.1%). The data were obtained in a study of OX40 agonist ivuxolimab in advanced cancers. The method was immunoSEQ multiplex PCR; TCRdb's version includes in-frame clones alone and lacks a portion of them. The sample has about 61,000 clones, over 80% seen once. The CDR3 contains 14 residues. Between the trimmed V and J ends, which lost 4 bases and 7 bases, there was a span of 16 bases. CDR1 and CDR2 (germline): KGHSH, LQKENI. Drawing of blood for sampling happened at baseline, at cycle 4 day 1, and at cycle 7 day 1.

The input for sequencing was CD4+ or CD8+ T cells sorted from blood, taken in a trial of the OX40 agonist ivuxolimab. This receptor was obtained from an adult with an advanced solid tumor such as melanoma, head and neck, liver or kidney cancer. The rearrangement uses TRBV18 and TRBJ1-2; a weak D match, TRBD1 (6 bases). The CDR3: CASSLPRGRGGYTF. The CDR3 DNA reads TGTGCCAGCTCACTCCCCAGGGGACGGGGTGGCTACACCTTC.